The 32 T cell receptor beta chains presented below share a single source sample, sequenced in a study of shared clonotypes between healthy human individuals. Profiled with immunoSEQ multiplex PCR; TCRdb holds only in-frame clones, not every one. The sample lists around 2,000,000 clones, roughly 94% seen once, with 0.1% to 0.15% in the top ten. Material for sequencing was naive CD4+ T cells sorted from blood. The subset here: CD45RA+ positively selected. The receptors shown here come from a young man in good health.

The rearrangement joins TRBV11-2 to TRBJ2-3; D not certain. CDR1 is SGHAT and CDR2 is FQNNGV in the germline V gene. V gave up 7 bases and J gave up 6 bases, with 17 bases separating them. This CDR3 is built from 14 residues. The CDR3 protein is CASTPRPVRDTQYF. In nucleotides, the CDR3 is TGTGCCAGCACCCCACGCCCAGTTAGGGATACGCAGTATTTT. Looking up the rest from reference TRBV11-2 and TRBJ2-3 gives the full variable domain: EAGVAQSPRYKIIEKRQSVAFWCNPISGHATLYWYQQILGQGPKLLIQFQNNGVVDDSQLPKDRFSAERLKGVDSTLKIQPAKLEDSAVYLCASTPRPVRDTQYFGPGTRLTVL.

V usage is TRBV27 and J usage is TRBJ1-6; 10 bases match TRBD1. The J segment lost 13 bases and the V segment lost 3 bases, leaving 6 bases of the junction unmatched. Per the germline V gene, CDR1 is MNHEY and CDR2 is SMNVEV (reference sequence). The CDR3 runs 14 residues. CDR3 nucleotide sequence: TGTGCCAGCAGTTTCGGGACAGGGGAATCCCCCCTCCACTTT. Amino acids: CASSFGTGESPLHF.

The chain recombines TRBV28 with TRBJ1-1; no clear D. V lost 2 bases and J 3 bases, leaving 10 bases between the germline ends. CDR3 length: 14 residues. CDR1 and CDR2 (germline): MDHEN, SYDVKM. The CDR3 DNA reads TGTGCCAGCAGTTTACCGGGTTTTGACACTGAAGCTTTCTTT. Translation gives CASSLPGFDTEAFF.

The chain uses TRBV6-1 and TRBJ1-1; no clear D. This CDR3 is built from 14 residues. The germline V and J ends were trimmed by 2 bases and 5 bases, with 12 bases remaining between them. Germline V lookup: CDR1 MNHNS, CDR2 SASEGT. The CDR3 is CASSESSLWTEAFF. CDR3 sequence (DNA): TGTGCCAGCAGTGAATCCAGTCTCTGGACTGAAGCTTTCTTT.

The rearrangement links TRBV4-2 to TRBJ1-1, with 10 positions matching TRBD1. Trimming at V came to 7 bases and at J to 4 bases, leaving 9 bases not matched to a gene. The CDR3 extends over 15 amino acids. Germline CDR1 and CDR2: LGHNA and YNFKEQ. CDR3 protein: CASTAPGTGATEAFF. DNA for the CDR3: TGTGCCAGCACCGCTCCCGGGACAGGGGCCACTGAAGCTTTCTTT.

V usage is TRBV6-1 and J usage is TRBJ2-7; D is possibly TRBD2 (6 bases). There are 14 residues in the CDR3. V was shortened by 6 bases and J by 0 bases, with 12 bases between the two germline ends. Germline CDR1 MNHNS, CDR2 SASEGT. CDR3 sequence (DNA): TGTGCCAGCAGCGTTAGCGGCCTCTCCTACGAGCAGTACTTC. Translating it yields CASSVSGLSYEQYF.

In this sample, this clone turned up once. The rearrangement uses TRBV30 and TRBJ1-3; D unresolved. The V gene lost 4 bases and the J gene lost 6 bases, with 16 bases spanning the gap. From germline, CDR1 is GTSNPN and CDR2 SVGIG (reference sequence). The CDR3 runs to 14 residues. In DNA form, the CDR3 reads TGTGCCTGGAAACCGGGCCCCATCATAAACACCATATATTTT. Residues: CAWKPGPIINTIYF.

The V call is TRBV7-2, the J call TRBJ2-2, with 10 nucleotides matching TRBD2. Looked up from germline, CDR1 is SGHTA and CDR2 is FQGNSA. V lost 5 bases to trimming and J lost 5 bases; unmatched junction nucleotides: 5. The CDR3 loop spans 15 amino acids. CDR3 DNA: TGTGCCAGCAGCCCCAGCGGGAGGGTGACCGGGGAGCTGTTTTTT. Its translation: CASSPSGRVTGELFF.

The genes are TRBV4-1 and TRBJ2-1, with a weak D call TRBD2 (6 bases). CDR1 MGHRA and CDR2 YSYEKL come from the germline V gene. The V end lost 3 bases, the J end lost 12 bases, and 12 bases lay between the germline ends. The CDR3 length is 12 residues. DNA for the CDR3: TGCGCCAGCAGCCAGGCGGGACGCATGCAGTTCTTC. Protein: CASSQAGRMQFF.

The chain is built from TRBV11-2 and TRBJ2-5; D might be TRBD1 (7 bases). Trimming took 4 bases from V and 2 from J, leaving 17 bases between them. The CDR3 contains 16 residues. The V gene's germline CDR1 is SGHAT and CDR2 FQNNGV. CDR3 residues: CASSSGAGGNQETQYF. DNA for the CDR3: TGTGCCAGCAGCTCCGGGGCAGGGGGGAATCAAGAGACCCAGTACTTC.

The rearrangement joins TRBV28 to TRBJ2-3; maybe TRBD2 (5 bases). Trimming shortened V by 10 bases and J by 2 bases, and 16 bases separated the two germline ends. The CDR3 covers 14 residues. CDR1 and CDR2 (germline): MDHEN, SYDVKM. The CDR3, as DNA: TGTGCCACCACTAGAGACTCCTCCACAGATACGCAGTATTTT. It yields the protein CATTRDSSTDTQYF.

V usage is TRBV7-9 and J usage is TRBJ1-1, with D unclear. Germline V gives CDR1 SEHNR, CDR2 FQNEAQ (reference sequence). The CDR3 sequence is 14 residues long. V lost 5 bases and J lost 11, with 21 bases in between. CDR3 residues: CASSPKEQVGNAFF. CDR3 bases: TGTGCCAGCAGCCCTAAAGAGCAGGTCGGGAACGCTTTCTTT.

The V call is TRBV6-1, the J call TRBJ1-2; possible D gene TRBD1, 6 bases. There are 15 residues in the CDR3. The V end was cut by 1 base, the J end by 4 bases, with 13 bases between. Per the germline V gene, CDR1 is MNHNS and CDR2 is SASEGT. CDR3 residues: CASSEVAGVGYGYTF. The CDR3 DNA reads TGTGCCAGCAGTGAAGTTGCAGGGGTCGGCTATGGCTACACCTTC.

This clone was observed a single time. The rearrangement uses TRBV10-2 and TRBJ2-1; 8 bases fit TRBD1. With V trimmed by 4 bases and J by 9 bases, 8 bases remained unmatched. Germline assignment: CDR1 WSHSY and CDR2 SAAADI. This CDR3 spans 14 amino acids. The CDR3 region has the DNA TGCGCCAGCAGTGGGACAGGGATAAATCCTGAGCAGTTCTTC. Translated: CASSGTGINPEQFF.

The genes are TRBV19 and TRBJ2-5; D might be TRBD2 (5 bases). Germline loops: CDR1 LNHDA, CDR2 SQIVND (reference sequence). The CDR3 sequence is 13 residues long. V lost 3 bases to trimming and J lost 4 bases, with 9 bases between them. Written as DNA, the CDR3 is TGTGCCAGTAGTATCGGGGATTTAGAGACCCAGTACTTC. This encodes CASSIGDLETQYF.

V usage is TRBV5-1 and J usage is TRBJ2-1, with TRBD2 matching over 11 bases. Trimming took 6 bases from V and 7 from J; bases not matched to a gene: 9. Germline V gene sequence: CDR1 SGHRS, CDR2 YFSETQ. The CDR3 is made up of 15 amino acids. The CDR3 protein is CASTVTSGGPNEQFF. Here the CDR3 DNA reads TGCGCCAGCACCGTTACTAGCGGGGGCCCTAATGAGCAGTTCTTC.

This clone was seen more than once but under ten times. The J gene is TRBJ1-6, the V gene TRBV2; no definite D call. Germline loops: CDR1 SNHLY, CDR2 FYNNEI. The CDR3 runs 13 residues. The germline V and J ends were trimmed by 7 bases and 7 bases, with 11 bases remaining between them. The CDR3 region has the DNA TGTGCCAGCAAAGAGACGATGAATTCACCCCTCCACTTT. It yields the protein CASKETMNSPLHF.

In this sample, this clone turned up a few times. The rearrangement uses TRBV6-6 and TRBJ1-5, with 9 bases aligning to TRBD1. With V trimmed by 8 bases and J by 1 base, 6 bases remained unmatched. The CDR3 is made up of 15 amino acids. The germline V gene encodes CDR1 MNHNY and CDR2 SVGAGI (reference sequence). CDR3 bases: TGTGCCAGCGGGGGGACAGGGTTGAGCAATCAGCCCCAGCATTTT. It translates to CASGGTGLSNQPQHF.

The chain links TRBV7-6 to TRBJ2-1; a possible D gene is TRBD2 (6 bases). The germline V gene encodes CDR1 SGHVS and CDR2 FNYEAQ. Trimming cost V 2 bases and J 3 bases, with 11 bases left between them. CDR3 length equals 15 residues. CDR3 in amino acids: CASSLWEDYYNEQFF. In nucleotides, the CDR3 is TGTGCCAGCAGCTTATGGGAGGATTACTACAATGAGCAGTTCTTC.

V and J are TRBV18 and TRBJ1-2; D is undetermined. This CDR3 is 15 amino acids long. Trimming removed 3 bases from V and 5 bases from J, with 16 bases in between. Germline V gene data show CDR1 as KGHSH and CDR2 as LQKENI. The CDR3 DNA is TGTGCCAGCTCACCCTACACCGATAAAGAGTATGGCTACACCTTC. Encoded protein: CASSPYTDKEYGYTF.

The chain uses TRBV6-5 and TRBJ2-2; D uncertain. CDR3 length: 15 residues. V lost 6 bases to trimming and J lost 3 bases, with 14 bases between them. Germline loops: CDR1 MNHEY, CDR2 SVGAGI. CDR3 residues: CASSQAPGYTGELFF. In DNA, the CDR3 is TGTGCCAGCAGCCAGGCCCCGGGTTACACCGGGGAGCTGTTTTTT.

The rearrangement uses TRBV29-1 and TRBJ2-3, with D unresolved. CDR3 size: 13 residues. Per the germline V gene, CDR1 is SQVTM and CDR2 is ANQGSEA. Trimming cost V 3 bases and J 2 bases, with 9 bases left between them. CDR3 sequence: CSVDLSNTDTQYF. In DNA, the CDR3 is TGCAGCGTTGACCTCTCCAACACAGATACGCAGTATTTT.

V and J are TRBV5-1 and TRBJ1-5; tentative D call: TRBD1 (5 bases). The CDR3 sequence is 16 residues long. Germline V lookup: CDR1 SGHRS, CDR2 YFSETQ. Between the trimmed V and J ends, which lost 4 bases and 1 base, there was a span of 15 bases. The CDR3 is CASSPGPGSSNQPQHF. In nucleotides, the CDR3 is TGCGCCAGCAGCCCAGGGCCGGGTTCGAGCAATCAGCCCCAGCATTTT. Filled out from reference TRBV5-1 and TRBJ1-5, the complete variable domain reads KAGVTQTPRYLIKTRGQQVTLSCSPISGHRSVSWYQQTPGQGLQFLFEYFSETQRNKGNFPGRFSGRQFSNSRSEMNVSTLELGDSALYLCASSPGPGSSNQPQHFGDGTRLSIL.

The chain links TRBV27 to TRBJ2-7; tentatively, D is TRBD1 or TRBD2 (5 bases each). Germline loops: CDR1 MNHEY, CDR2 SMNVEV (reference sequence). V lost 5 bases and J 9 bases, leaving 17 bases between the germline ends. CDR3 size: 13 residues. The CDR3 is CASSLGTTAWQYF. The CDR3 region has the DNA TGTGCCAGCAGTCTGGGGACGACTGCGTGGCAGTACTTC.

The chain employs TRBV5-4 and TRBJ2-1; 9 nucleotides align to TRBD2. CDR1 SGHNT and CDR2 YYREEE come from the germline V gene (reference sequence). The CDR3 contains 16 residues. The V and J ends lost 3 bases and 6 bases, in that order; junction bases with no gene match: 10. Here the CDR3 DNA reads TGTGCCAGCAGCTCCCCCCCTGCGGGAGGGGTCAATGAGCAGTTCTTC. Amino acid sequence: CASSSPPAGGVNEQFF.

The J gene is TRBJ1-3, the V gene TRBV30; D is ambiguous. The V end was cut by 3 bases, the J end by 7 bases, with 10 bases between. CDR1 is GTSNPN, CDR2 SVGIG, per germline (reference sequence). CDR3 size: 12 residues. The CDR3 reads CAWSGLGNTIYF. The CDR3, as DNA: TGTGCCTGGAGCGGCCTAGGGAACACCATATATTTT.

A remark on this clone: Other nucleotide sequences in the sample specify the same CDR3. The rearrangement links TRBV18 to TRBJ2-1, with TRBD1 matching over 9 bases. The CDR3 runs to 15 residues. After removal of 3 bases from V and 7 bases from J, the junction contained 7 bases not matched to a gene. The germline gives CDR1 KGHSH, CDR2 LQKENI. CDR3 nucleotide sequence: TGTGCCAGCTCACCGCCGGGACAGGGAAGGAATGAGCAGTTCTTC. Its translation is CASSPPGQGRNEQFF.

The chain is built from TRBV28 and TRBJ1-5; no reliable D call. Per the germline V gene, CDR1 is MDHEN and CDR2 is SYDVKM. The CDR3 covers 14 residues. V lost 4 bases, J lost 0 bases, and 7 bases lay in between. Written as DNA, the CDR3 is TGTGCCAGCAGTTGGCCCTATAGCAATCAGCCCCAGCATTTT. It codes for CASSWPYSNQPQHF.

The genes are TRBV6-5 and TRBJ2-7; no definite D call. The CDR3 spans 9 residues. The germline gives CDR1 MNHEY, CDR2 SVGAGI. Trimming cost V 8 bases and J 9 bases, with 8 bases left between them. Here the CDR3 reads CASSRGQYF. For the CDR3, the DNA is TGTGCCAGCTCCCGCGGGCAGTACTTC.

V is TRBV5-1 and J is TRBJ1-2, with no clear D. CDR3 length equals 13 residues. Germline CDR1 reads SGHRS; CDR2 reads YFSETQ. Between the trimmed V and J ends, which lost 5 bases and 6 bases, there was a span of 14 bases. As DNA, the CDR3 is TGCGCCAGCAGTCCAGCGGGTACCCATGGCTACACCTTC. Translation: CASSPAGTHGYTF.

J is TRBJ1-6 and V is TRBV6-1; 9 positions match TRBD1. The CDR3 has 17 residues. CDR1 is MNHNS, CDR2 SASEGT, per germline. V shed 3 bases, J shed 6 bases, and the junction held 9 bases outside the gene matches. The CDR3 sequence is CASSDIPGQGVNSPLHF. DNA for the CDR3: TGTGCCAGCAGTGATATACCGGGACAGGGTGTTAATTCACCCCTCCACTTT.

To note about this clone: Distinct nucleotide sequences in the sample also encode this CDR3. V usage is TRBV11-3 and J usage is TRBJ2-2, with D possibly being TRBD1 (6 bases). V lost 4 bases to trimming and J lost 5 bases, with 11 bases between them. The CDR3 runs 14 residues. Germline V CDR1 and CDR2: SGHNT, YENEEA. The CDR3 region has the DNA TGTGCCAGCAGCTCACAGGGAATGACCGGGGAGCTGTTTTTT. Encoded protein: CASSSQGMTGELFF.